Below are 31 T cell receptor beta chains sequenced from a single sample in a study of shared clonotypes between healthy human individuals. Here immunoSEQ multiplex PCR was the method, and the copy in TCRdb shows in-frame clones only, minus some. The sample has 400,000 to 500,000 clones; around 80% are singletons. Input material: PBMCs. These receptor sequences come from a woman aged 40 to 55 in good health. Some clones in this sample may be carry-over from other donors' samples.

The chain has TRBV28 and TRBJ2-1, with D hard to call. The CDR3 covers 14 residues. V was pared by 6 bases and J by 8 bases, with 17 bases between. Looked up from germline, CDR1 is MDHEN and CDR2 is SYDVKM. CDR3 amino acids: CASSPLRVYHEQFF. The DNA for the CDR3 is TGTGCCAGCAGCCCCCTTAGGGTTTATCATGAGCAGTTCTTC.

The chain recombines TRBV5-6 with TRBJ2-1, with a possible D match to TRBD2 (5 bases). V shed 0 bases and J shed 4 bases, with 17 bases lying between them. Germline values: CDR1 SGHDT, CDR2 YYEEEE. This CDR3 contains 17 residues. The CDR3: CASSLGGLAGLYNEQFF. In DNA form, the CDR3 reads TGTGCCAGCAGCTTGGGAGGTCTGGCGGGCCTATACAATGAGCAGTTCTTC. The variable domain in full, with the rest retrieved from reference TRBV5-6 and TRBJ2-1, is DAGVTQSPTHLIKTRGQQVTLRCSPKSGHDTVSWYQQALGQGPQFIFQYYEEEERQRGNFPDRFSGHQFPNYSSELNVNALLLGDSALYLCASSLGGLAGLYNEQFFGPGTRLTVL.

This clone was detected a few times. V usage is TRBV28 and J usage is TRBJ1-1; 11 nucleotides align to TRBD1. The germline CDR1 and CDR2 sequences are MDHEN and SYDVKM. The CDR3 runs 14 residues. V dropped 6 bases and J dropped 4; count of bases not matched to a gene: 4. The CDR3 DNA follows: TGTGCCAGCAGCATTGGGACAGGGGGCACTGAAGCTTTCTTT. Residues: CASSIGTGGTEAFF.

V gene TRBV7-8 combines with J gene TRBJ2-7; the D is unclear. The ends were cut back, 5 bases at V and 4 bases at J, with 12 bases in the middle. The germline V gene has CDR1 SGHVS and CDR2 FQNEAQ. The CDR3 is 13 residues long. CDR3 amino acids: CASSTEVAYEQYF. In nucleotides, the CDR3 is TGTGCCAGCAGCACCGAGGTTGCGTACGAGCAGTACTTC.

This chain uses TRBV28 with TRBJ2-2; no definite D call. Germline-derived CDR1 and CDR2 are MDHEN and SYDVKM. V was cut by 5 bases and J by 1 base, with 11 bases left in between. The CDR3 extends over 15 amino acids. The CDR3 nucleotides are TGTGCCAGCAGTCCGAACCGGGTGAACACCGGGGAGCTGTTTTTT. Protein sequence: CASSPNRVNTGELFF.

The genes are TRBV9 and TRBJ2-1, with TRBD2 identical over 14 bases. The CDR3 sequence is 15 residues long. V gave up 3 bases and J gave up 8 bases; unmatched junction bases: 4. In germline, CDR1 is SGDLS, CDR2 YYNGEE. CDR3 residues: CASSERTSGRYEQFF. The CDR3 DNA reads TGTGCCAGCAGCGAGCGGACTAGCGGGAGGTATGAGCAGTTCTTC.

The V call is TRBV29-1, the J call TRBJ2-2; D remains ambiguous. This CDR3 comprises 12 residues. Trimming left V 4 bases short and J 7 bases short, with 10 bases between. Per germline, CDR1 SQVTM and CDR2 ANQGSEA. DNA for the CDR3: TGCAGCGTTGTGGCAGTCAGCGGGGAGCTGTTTTTT. This gives the protein CSVVAVSGELFF.

This clone has just a few counts. The chain uses TRBV7-9 and TRBJ2-3, with 14 bases fitting TRBD2. Germline assignment: CDR1 SEHNR and CDR2 FQNEAQ (reference sequence). The CDR3 is made up of 18 amino acids. The ends lost 9 bases at V and 2 bases at J; junction bases unmatched: 13. The CDR3 DNA follows: TGTGCCAGTCAGAGAGCGAAGACTAGCGGGAGGGTCACAGATACGCAGTATTTT. Protein sequence: CASQRAKTSGRVTDTQYF.

This clone turned up a few times. This rearrangement joins TRBV2 to TRBJ2-7; 8 bases fit TRBD2. The ends lost 6 bases at V and 0 bases at J; junction bases unmatched: 7. Germline-derived CDR1 and CDR2 are SNHLY and FYNNEI. CDR3 length: 15 amino acids. The CDR3 region is CASRETSASSYEQYF. Here the CDR3 DNA reads TGTGCCAGCAGGGAGACTAGCGCCAGCTCCTACGAGCAGTACTTC.

This chain links TRBV7-3 with TRBJ2-1; possibly TRBD2 for D (5 bases). The CDR3 has 14 amino acids. The V and J ends lost 2 bases and 8 bases respectively, with 13 bases between them. Germline V gives CDR1 SGHTA, CDR2 FQGTGA. The CDR3 coding sequence is TGTGCCAGCAGCTTAGGGCCTAGCCAGGATGAGCAGTTCTTC. This encodes CASSLGPSQDEQFF.

This sequence joins TRBV4-1 and TRBJ1-4; D is unclear. V dropped 1 base and J dropped 8 bases, with 17 bases sitting between them. The V gene's germline CDR1 is MGHRA and CDR2 YSYEKL. The CDR3 sequence is 16 residues long. For the CDR3, the DNA is TGCGCCAGCAGCCAAGCGCTGATGGACGGCACCGAAAAACTGTTTTTT. The encoded protein is CASSQALMDGTEKLFF.

Remarks on this clone: A much bigger clone sits one base away, suggesting this may be a read error. The same CDR3 is also encoded by other DNA sequences in this sample. This chain connects TRBV28 to TRBJ2-7; D gene ambiguous. With 2 bases removed from V and 4 bases from J, the gap between germline ends came to 3 bases. There are 11 residues in the CDR3. Germline lookup yields CDR1 MDHEN and CDR2 SYDVKM. CDR3 sequence: CASSLRYEQYF. CDR3 in DNA: TGTGCCAGCAGTTTACGTTACGAGCAGTACTTC.

The chain joins TRBV5-1 to TRBJ2-7; TRBD2 matches at 13 bases. The CDR3 loop spans 15 amino acids. The junction had 0 bases not matched to a gene; V was cut back by 1 base and J by 2 bases. Germline loops: CDR1 SGHRS, CDR2 YFSETQ. Here the CDR3 DNA reads TGCGCCAGCAGCTTGACTAGCGGGGGGGCCTACGAGCAGTACTTC. Translated, it gives CASSLTSGGAYEQYF.

The J gene is TRBJ2-3, the V gene TRBV28; TRBD2 matches 14 bases. The CDR3 is made up of 19 amino acids. Germline V gene sequence: CDR1 MDHEN, CDR2 SYDVKM. Trimming took 3 bases from V and 2 from J; bases not matched to a gene: 10. CDR3 nucleotides: TGTGCCAGCAGTTTCCCGACTAGCGGGAGGGTAGGGGACACAGATACGCAGTATTTT. Translated, it gives CASSFPTSGRVGDTDTQYF.

DNA of the CDR3: TGTGCCAGCAGTTTCTCGGGACAGTCCTCTGGAAACACCATATATTTT. It yields the protein CASSFSGQSSGNTIYF. V is TRBV28 and J is TRBJ1-3; 7 positions agree with TRBD1. The germline CDR1 and CDR2 sequences are MDHEN and SYDVKM. There are 16 residues in the CDR3. The V gene end was trimmed by 3 bases and the J gene end by 0 bases; junction bases not matched to a gene: 5.

CDR3 region: CASSPRGFAEAFF. As DNA, the CDR3 is TGTGCCAGCTCCCCGCGCGGTTTCGCTGAAGCTTTCTTT. V is TRBV18 and J is TRBJ1-1; D unresolved. V was pared by 6 bases and J by 6 bases, with 14 bases between. Germline CDR1 reads KGHSH; CDR2 reads LQKENI. CDR3 length: 13 amino acids.

The J gene is TRBJ2-1, the V gene TRBV9; no definite D call. The V gene's germline CDR1 is SGDLS and CDR2 YYNGEE. The V gene lost 1 base and the J gene lost 5 bases, with 13 bases spanning the gap. The CDR3 runs 15 residues. CDR3: CASSVSGLGNNEQFF. In DNA form, the CDR3 reads TGTGCCAGCAGCGTAAGTGGGCTCGGCAACAATGAGCAGTTCTTC.

The V gene is TRBV2, the J gene TRBJ2-7; a possible D gene is TRBD2 (5 bases). This CDR3 is 12 amino acids long. Germline V CDR1 and CDR2: SNHLY, FYNNEI. The V end lost 6 bases, the J end lost 6 bases, and 12 bases lay between the germline ends. The CDR3 region is CASRVARGEQYF. Written as DNA, the CDR3 is TGTGCCAGCAGGGTAGCTCGGGGCGAGCAGTACTTC.

The CDR3 region is CASSKPGRMMNTEAFF. The CDR3, as DNA: TGTGCCAGTAGTAAGCCGGGACGGATGATGAACACTGAAGCTTTCTTT. The chain recombines TRBV19 with TRBJ1-1; maybe TRBD1 (5 bases). Germline loops: CDR1 LNHDA, CDR2 SQIVND (reference sequence). CDR3 length equals 16 residues. V gave up 4 bases and J gave up 0 bases, with 15 bases separating them.

The chain combines TRBV4-3 with TRBJ1-1; D possibly corresponds to TRBD1 (6 bases). The CDR3 spans 14 residues. Germline-derived CDR1 and CDR2 are LGHNA and YSLEER. V dropped 2 bases and J dropped 4 bases, with 11 bases sitting between them. The CDR3 sequence is CASSQRGAGTEAFF. The DNA for the CDR3 is TGCGCCAGCAGCCAAAGGGGGGCCGGCACTGAAGCTTTCTTT.

The chain combines TRBV5-1 with TRBJ2-2, with D hard to call. CDR1 SGHRS and CDR2 YFSETQ come from the germline V gene. CDR3 length equals 13 residues. Trimming shortened V by 0 bases and J by 6 bases, and 6 bases separated the two germline ends. The CDR3 loop is CASSLALAGELFF. In nucleotides, the CDR3 is TGCGCCAGCAGCTTGGCCTTGGCCGGGGAGCTGTTTTTT.

The CDR3: CASSASSGSAGELFF. CDR3 coding DNA: TGTGCCAGCAGTGCATCTAGCGGGAGCGCCGGGGAGCTGTTTTTT. The gene calls are TRBV6-4 and TRBJ2-2; 10 bases align to TRBD2. V lost 4 bases and J lost 6; bases outside the gene matches: 5. The CDR3 totals 15 residues. The germline V gene has CDR1 MRHNA and CDR2 SNTAGT.

The CDR3 here is CASSSARSSPYEQYF. As DNA, the CDR3 is TGTGCCAGCAGCTCGGCGCGGTCCTCTCCCTACGAGCAGTACTTC. V usage is TRBV7-2 and J usage is TRBJ2-7; D is unresolved. The CDR3 length is 15 residues. Germline V gene data show CDR1 as SGHTA and CDR2 as FQGNSA. V gave up 4 bases and J gave up 2 bases, with 15 bases separating them.

The V and J genes are TRBV28 and TRBJ2-1, with 8 positions matching TRBD2. With 8 bases clipped from V and 1 base from J, the junction kept 4 bases outside the gene matches. Germline V gene data show CDR1 as MDHEN and CDR2 as SYDVKM. There are 14 residues in the CDR3. Here the CDR3 DNA reads TGTGCCAGCTCGAAGCGGGAGTCCTACAATGAGCAGTTCTTC. It is translated as CASSKRESYNEQFF.

V usage is TRBV9 and J usage is TRBJ2-5, with a weak D call TRBD2 (5 bases). Trimming took off 3 bases at V and 4 bases at J, with 16 bases between the two ends. The CDR3 consists of 15 residues. The V gene's germline CDR1 is SGDLS and CDR2 YYNGEE. The CDR3 sequence is CASSGRGWVGETQYF. DNA of the CDR3: TGTGCCAGCAGCGGTAGAGGGTGGGTTGGAGAGACCCAGTACTTC.

With regard to this clone: The same CDR3 can be traced to other DNA sequences in this sample. V gene TRBV5-4 combines with J gene TRBJ2-1; D is undetermined. The CDR3 spans 12 residues. Germline assignment: CDR1 SGHNT and CDR2 YYREEE (reference sequence). V lost 0 bases and J 5 bases, leaving 3 bases between the germline ends. The CDR3 protein is CASSLVNNEQFF. The CDR3 DNA reads TGTGCCAGCAGCTTGGTTAACAATGAGCAGTTCTTC.

V and J are TRBV10-3 and TRBJ2-7, with TRBD2 matching 9 bases. The CDR3 has 16 amino acids. The germline V gene encodes CDR1 ENHRY and CDR2 SYGVKD. V shed 4 bases, J shed 2 bases, and the junction held 9 bases outside the gene matches. The CDR3 sequence is CAISGLLAGPTYEQYF. Written as DNA, the CDR3 is TGTGCCATCAGTGGCTTACTAGCGGGCCCTACCTACGAGCAGTACTTC.

This sequence joins TRBV5-1 and TRBJ2-5; 9 bases fit TRBD1. The CDR3 is 15 amino acids. Unmatched junction bases numbered 7, after V lost 3 bases and J lost 4 bases. Looked up from germline, CDR1 is SGHRS and CDR2 is YFSETQ. The CDR3: CASSSTPGQGETQYF. CDR3 nucleotide sequence: TGCGCCAGCAGCTCCACACCGGGACAGGGAGAGACCCAGTACTTC.

The genes are TRBV19 and TRBJ1-5; D is uncertain. V lost 2 bases to trimming and J lost 2 bases, with 7 bases between them. Germline values: CDR1 LNHDA, CDR2 SQIVND (reference sequence). The CDR3 covers 14 residues. This CDR3 is CASSIFTGNQPQHF. CDR3 coding DNA: TGTGCCAGTAGTATATTTACAGGCAATCAGCCCCAGCATTTT.

Note on this clone: This could be a read error, since a much larger clone is one nucleotide away. The J gene is TRBJ1-5, the V gene TRBV28, with 7 bases lining up with TRBD1. Germline V gene lookup returns CDR1 MDHEN and CDR2 SYDVKM. Losses at the gene ends were 4 bases for V and 7 bases for J; bases not matched to a gene: 7. CDR3 length: 14 amino acids. The CDR3 loop is CASSSSRQGQPQHF. CDR3 nucleotides: TGTGCCAGCAGTTCGTCAAGACAGGGACAGCCCCAGCATTTT.

The rearrangement links TRBV19 to TRBJ2-1; no reliable D call. CDR1 and CDR2 (germline): LNHDA, SQIVND (reference sequence). Trimming cost V 7 bases and J 8 bases, with 12 bases left between them. CDR3 size: 12 residues. The CDR3 loop reads CASNKGVDEQFF. As DNA, the CDR3 is TGTGCCAGTAACAAGGGTGTCGATGAGCAGTTCTTC.